Shown below are 21 T cell receptor beta chains from a single sample sequenced in a study of T cells in women clearing cervical HPV infection. The protocol was immunoSEQ multiplex PCR, while the TCRdb copy is restricted to in-frame clones and leaves out a portion. This table holds about 32,000 clones. Sequencing used blood buffy coat. These receptors came from a woman between 18 and 69 years old with a cervical HPV16 infection that either progressed to CIN3+ or cleared (not recorded which).

As to this clone: The read ends 3 residues shy of where the CDR3 ends; the end is completed using the germline J gene. V is TRBV20-1 and J is TRBJ1-2; D might be TRBD1 (5 bases). The V gene lost 8 bases and the J gene lost 0 bases, with 13 bases spanning the gap. This CDR3 comprises 13 residues. Germline CDR1 DFQATT, CDR2 SNEGSKA (reference sequence). CDR3 amino acids: CSPRQPANYGYTF. Incomplete CDR3 DNA: TGCAGTCCCCGACAGCCCGCTAACTATGGC.

About this clone: The sequence runs out 3 residues before the end of the CDR3; the remainder is reconstructed from the germline J gene. The rearrangement joins TRBV6-2 or TRBV6-3 to TRBJ1-6, with D perhaps matching TRBD1 (5 bases). The CDR3 spans 16 residues. V shed 4 bases and J shed 0 bases, with 10 bases lying between them. The germline gives CDR1 MNHEY, CDR2 SVGEGT. CDR3 sequence reads: CASSSPGGSYNSPLHF. CDR3 DNA (partial): TGTGCCAGCAGTTCCCCCGGGGGCTCCTATAATTCACCC.

On this clone: The same CDR3 also results from other DNA sequences found in this sample. The CDR3 bases that were read are TGCGCCAGCAGCGGAGGGGCAGGTTCTGGGGAGACC. Protein product: CASSGGAGSGET. The whole CDR3 reads CASSGGAGSGETQYF. The J gene is TRBJ2-5, the V gene TRBV5-1, with D perhaps matching TRBD2 (6 bases). The read halts 3 residues ahead of the CDR3 end, with the missing end drawn from the germline J gene. V gave up 4 bases and J gave up 5 bases, with 18 bases separating them. The CDR3 loop spans 15 amino acids. CDR1 SGHRS and CDR2 YFSETQ come from the germline V gene. Full variable domain (missing parts from reference TRBV5-1 and TRBJ2-5): KAGVTQTPRYLIKTRGQQVTLSCSPISGHRSVSWYQQTPGQGLQFLFEYFSETQRNKGNFPGRFSGRQFSNSRSEMNVSTLELGDSALYLCASSGGAGSGETQYFGPGTRLLVL.

The sequenced part of the CDR3 DNA is TGTGCCGTGGACAGGGCGTCCTACGAG. Its translation is CAVDRASYE. The entire CDR3 reads CAVDRASYEQYF. This rearrangement joins TRBV19 to TRBJ2-7, with 8 bases aligning to TRBD1. The read ends 3 residues before the CDR3 terminus; that terminus is restored from the germline J gene. Germline CDR1 reads LNHDA; CDR2 reads SQIVND (reference sequence). The V gene end was trimmed by 11 bases and the J gene end by 1 base; junction bases not matched to a gene: 4. The CDR3 is 12 amino acids. Based on the CDR3 plus reference TRBV19 and TRBJ2-7, the full variable domain is DGGITQSPKYLFRKEGQNVTLSCEQNLNHDAMYWYRQDPGQGLRLIYYSQIVNDFQKGDIAEGYSVSREKKESFPLTVTSAQKNPTAFYLCAVDRASYEQYFGPGTRLTVT.

On this clone itself: Sequencing ends 3 residues short of the CDR3 end; the germline J gene provides the rest. The rearrangement links TRBV7-9 to TRBJ2-4, with 11 positions matching TRBD2. V trimming: 5 bases; J trimming: 6 bases; junction bases outside the gene matches: 6. Germline CDR1 reads SEHNR; CDR2 reads FQNEAQ (reference sequence). This CDR3 has 15 residues. CDR3 DNA, as far as it was read: TGTGCCAGCAGCGTAACTAGCGGGGGCCTAAACATT. It encodes CASSVTSGGLNI. The full CDR3 is CASSVTSGGLNIQYF.

Of note for this clone: The read halts 3 residues ahead of the CDR3 end, with the missing end drawn from the germline J gene. The V call is TRBV18, the J call TRBJ2-5; 7 bases line up with TRBD2. Trimming at V came to 6 bases and at J to 4 bases, leaving 11 bases not matched to a gene. CDR1 is KGHSH and CDR2 is LQKENI in the germline V gene. The CDR3 is 15 amino acids. This chain's CDR3 is CASSRTSGDPETQYF. The sequenced CDR3 bases are TGTGCCAGCTCTCGGACTAGTGGGGACCCAGAGACC.

With regard to this clone: Read coverage stops 3 residues before the CDR3 terminus; the germline J gene supplies the remainder. V is TRBV7-9 and J is TRBJ2-5; 8 bases are shared with TRBD1. Germline trimming cut 7 bases from V and 1 base from J; bases unmatched to any gene: 5. Germline V CDR1 and CDR2: SEHNR, FQNEAQ (reference sequence). CDR3 length: 14 residues. Incomplete CDR3 DNA: TGTGCCAGCATCCAGGGGGCCTCCCAAGAGACC. Amino acid sequence: CASIQGASQET. Given in full, the CDR3 is CASIQGASQETQYF.

Notes on this clone: The missing CDR3 end, 3 residues past where the read stops, is filled in from the germline J gene. V is TRBV19 and J is TRBJ1-6; D uncertain. CDR3 length equals 15 residues. Trimming cost V 5 bases and J 0 bases, with 8 bases left between them. Germline-derived CDR1 and CDR2 are LNHDA and SQIVND (reference sequence). Partial CDR3 DNA: TGTGCCAGTAGTTCGGGGAGCTCCTATAATTCACCC. Residues: CASSSGSSYNSP. From start to end, the CDR3 is CASSSGSSYNSPLHF.

Of note for this clone: Read sequence stops 3 residues before the CDR3 end, and the germline J gene provides the missing end. The J gene is TRBJ2-5, the V gene TRBV24-1; TRBD2 agrees at 11 bases. The J segment lost 4 bases and the V segment lost 2 bases, leaving 11 bases of the junction unmatched. CDR1 is KGHDR, CDR2 SFDVKD, per germline. The CDR3 contains 18 residues. CDR3 sequence: CATSDSLGTSGFGETQYF. The covered CDR3 bases are TGTGCCACCAGTGATTCCCTCGGGACTAGCGGCTTCGGAGAGACC.

Turning to this clone: The read ends 3 residues early relative to the CDR3; the germline J gene fills the gap. The J gene is TRBJ2-7, the V gene TRBV10-1; D ambiguous. V was trimmed by 5 bases and J by 4 bases, leaving 12 bases between them. CDR3 length equals 13 residues. CDR1 is WNHNN, CDR2 SYGVQD, per germline (reference sequence). The DNA read from the CDR3 is TGCGCCAGCAGTCCCTCAAGTAGTTACGAG. Its protein product is CASSPSSSYE. The CDR3 reads in full as CASSPSSSYEQYF.

On this clone itself: The read terminates 3 residues before the CDR3 end, so the remaining end is supplied by the germline J gene. The chain carries TRBV6-7 and TRBJ1-6, with D unresolved. TRBV6-7 is an open reading frame, and its role is uncertain. CDR3 length: 18 amino acids. V gave up 6 bases and J gave up 2 bases, with 20 bases separating them. The CDR3 loop reads CASRKPGDFTAYNSPLHF. CDR3 DNA, as far as it was read: TGTGCCAGCAGGAAACCCGGGGATTTCACCGCCTATAATTCACCC.

On this clone: The read finishes 3 residues shy of the CDR3 end, and the germline J gene is used to complete it. This chain uses TRBV6-2 or TRBV6-3 with TRBJ1-4, with TRBD1 matching 8 bases. Trimming at V came to 4 bases and at J to 7 bases, leaving 5 bases not matched to a gene. This CDR3 spans 14 amino acids. Germline loops: CDR1 MNHEY, CDR2 SVGEGT. This CDR3 is CASSLQGAAEKLFF. The CDR3 bases that were read are TGTGCCAGCAGTTTGCAGGGGGCGGCTGAAAAA.

As to this clone: The CDR3 extends 3 residues past the end of the read, so its final part is completed from the germline J gene. This chain links TRBV19 with TRBJ2-5; TRBD2 might be the D (5 bases). Trimming pared 0 bases from V and 1 base from J, leaving 21 bases between. This CDR3 has 19 amino acids. Germline V CDR1 and CDR2: LNHDA, SQIVND (reference sequence). The CDR3 spells CASSIDPEAGLRSQETQYF. Incomplete CDR3 DNA: TGTGCCAGTAGTATAGATCCGGAGGCGGGCCTCCGAAGCCAAGAGACC.

A note on this clone: Read coverage stops 3 residues before the CDR3 terminus; the germline J gene supplies the remainder. The rearrangement uses TRBV19 and TRBJ2-3; 9 positions match TRBD1. Germline assignment: CDR1 LNHDA and CDR2 SQIVND (reference sequence). The J segment lost 4 bases and the V segment lost 5 bases, leaving 10 bases of the junction unmatched. This CDR3 spans 16 amino acids. The CDR3 bases that were read are TGTGCCAGTAGTCCACGGACAGGGGCTTGGGCAGATACG. It codes for CASSPRTGAWADT. The CDR3 reads in full as CASSPRTGAWADTQYF.

In the case of this clone: The observed sequence ends 3 residues before the CDR3 terminus, with the missing tail filled in from the germline J gene. V and J are TRBV20-1 and TRBJ1-5; tentatively, D is TRBD1 (6 bases). The CDR3 has 14 amino acids. Trimming stripped 3 bases from V and 3 bases from J, with 12 bases between. The germline V gene encodes CDR1 DFQATT and CDR2 SNEGSKA (reference sequence). Here the CDR3 reads CSARLAGANQPQHF. CDR3 bases read: TGCAGTGCTAGGTTGGCAGGGGCCAATCAGCCC.

A word on this clone: The sequence runs out 3 residues before the end of the CDR3; the remainder is reconstructed from the germline J gene. The V gene is TRBV5-4, the J gene TRBJ1-2; 8 nucleotides agree with TRBD1. The CDR3 is 13 residues long. Germline CDR1 and CDR2: SGHNT and YYREEE (reference sequence). The DNA read from the CDR3 is TGTGCCAGCAACCCTCAGGGGGCGGGAGGC. The encoded protein is CASNPQGAGG. The entire CDR3 protein is CASNPQGAGGYTF.

CDR3 DNA (partial): TGTGCCAGCAGCTTGCTCAGGGGAAGGGGCGAG. This gives the protein CASSLLRGRGE. The CDR3 in its entirety is CASSLLRGRGEQYF. The rearrangement links TRBV5-6 to TRBJ2-7; D is possibly TRBD1 (6 bases). The read finishes 3 residues shy of the CDR3 end, and the germline J gene is used to complete it. Per germline, CDR1 SGHDT and CDR2 YYEEEE. V was trimmed by 1 base and J by 6 bases, leaving 14 bases between them. The CDR3 loop spans 14 amino acids.

Comments on this clone: The read terminates 3 residues before the CDR3 end, so the remaining end is supplied by the germline J gene. The chain couples TRBV6-4 to TRBJ2-3; 8 bases fit TRBD2. V shed 3 bases, J shed 2 bases, and the junction held 4 bases outside the gene matches. The germline V gene has CDR1 MRHNA and CDR2 SNTAGT. The CDR3 sequence is 15 residues long. The chain's CDR3 is CASSDTRGDTDTQYF. The CDR3 bases that were read are TGTGCCAGCAGTGATACGCGGGGGGACACAGATACG.

Concerning this clone: The read halts 3 residues ahead of the CDR3 end, with the missing end drawn from the germline J gene. The V call is TRBV2, the J call TRBJ1-2; TRBD1 aligns across 8 bases. Germline V gene lookup returns CDR1 SNHLY and CDR2 FYNNEI. V lost 7 bases to trimming and J lost 6 bases; unmatched junction nucleotides: 1. The CDR3 consists of 11 residues. The CDR3 loop is CASNRGNGYTF. The sequenced CDR3 bases are TGTGCCAGCAACAGGGGGAATGGC.

The DNA read from the CDR3 is TGCGCCAGCAGTGAGGGGGGCGAGAACACTGAA. Amino acid sequence: CASSEGGENTE. The whole CDR3 region reads CASSEGGENTEAFF. The chain couples TRBV10-1 to TRBJ1-1, with D tentatively TRBD1 (6 bases). The sequence runs out 3 residues before the end of the CDR3; the remainder is reconstructed from the germline J gene. This CDR3 has 14 amino acids. The V and J ends lost 2 bases and 1 base respectively, with 8 bases between them. Germline V gene data show CDR1 as WNHNN and CDR2 as SYGVQD (reference sequence).

CDR3 residues: CASSLDSYNSPLHF. Incomplete CDR3 DNA: TGCGCCAGCAGCTTGGATAGCTATAATTCACCC. The V call is TRBV5-1, the J call TRBJ1-6; no clear D gene. The CDR3 is cut off 3 residues early in the read; its end comes from the germline J gene. The V end lost 0 bases, the J end lost 3 bases, and 4 bases lay between the germline ends. The CDR3 totals 14 residues. CDR1 is SGHRS, CDR2 YFSETQ, per germline. The full variable domain, completed using reference TRBV5-1 and TRBJ1-6, is KAGVTQTPRYLIKTRGQQVTLSCSPISGHRSVSWYQQTPGQGLQFLFEYFSETQRNKGNFPGRFSGRQFSNSRSEMNVSTLELGDSALYLCASSLDSYNSPLHFGNGTRLTVT.